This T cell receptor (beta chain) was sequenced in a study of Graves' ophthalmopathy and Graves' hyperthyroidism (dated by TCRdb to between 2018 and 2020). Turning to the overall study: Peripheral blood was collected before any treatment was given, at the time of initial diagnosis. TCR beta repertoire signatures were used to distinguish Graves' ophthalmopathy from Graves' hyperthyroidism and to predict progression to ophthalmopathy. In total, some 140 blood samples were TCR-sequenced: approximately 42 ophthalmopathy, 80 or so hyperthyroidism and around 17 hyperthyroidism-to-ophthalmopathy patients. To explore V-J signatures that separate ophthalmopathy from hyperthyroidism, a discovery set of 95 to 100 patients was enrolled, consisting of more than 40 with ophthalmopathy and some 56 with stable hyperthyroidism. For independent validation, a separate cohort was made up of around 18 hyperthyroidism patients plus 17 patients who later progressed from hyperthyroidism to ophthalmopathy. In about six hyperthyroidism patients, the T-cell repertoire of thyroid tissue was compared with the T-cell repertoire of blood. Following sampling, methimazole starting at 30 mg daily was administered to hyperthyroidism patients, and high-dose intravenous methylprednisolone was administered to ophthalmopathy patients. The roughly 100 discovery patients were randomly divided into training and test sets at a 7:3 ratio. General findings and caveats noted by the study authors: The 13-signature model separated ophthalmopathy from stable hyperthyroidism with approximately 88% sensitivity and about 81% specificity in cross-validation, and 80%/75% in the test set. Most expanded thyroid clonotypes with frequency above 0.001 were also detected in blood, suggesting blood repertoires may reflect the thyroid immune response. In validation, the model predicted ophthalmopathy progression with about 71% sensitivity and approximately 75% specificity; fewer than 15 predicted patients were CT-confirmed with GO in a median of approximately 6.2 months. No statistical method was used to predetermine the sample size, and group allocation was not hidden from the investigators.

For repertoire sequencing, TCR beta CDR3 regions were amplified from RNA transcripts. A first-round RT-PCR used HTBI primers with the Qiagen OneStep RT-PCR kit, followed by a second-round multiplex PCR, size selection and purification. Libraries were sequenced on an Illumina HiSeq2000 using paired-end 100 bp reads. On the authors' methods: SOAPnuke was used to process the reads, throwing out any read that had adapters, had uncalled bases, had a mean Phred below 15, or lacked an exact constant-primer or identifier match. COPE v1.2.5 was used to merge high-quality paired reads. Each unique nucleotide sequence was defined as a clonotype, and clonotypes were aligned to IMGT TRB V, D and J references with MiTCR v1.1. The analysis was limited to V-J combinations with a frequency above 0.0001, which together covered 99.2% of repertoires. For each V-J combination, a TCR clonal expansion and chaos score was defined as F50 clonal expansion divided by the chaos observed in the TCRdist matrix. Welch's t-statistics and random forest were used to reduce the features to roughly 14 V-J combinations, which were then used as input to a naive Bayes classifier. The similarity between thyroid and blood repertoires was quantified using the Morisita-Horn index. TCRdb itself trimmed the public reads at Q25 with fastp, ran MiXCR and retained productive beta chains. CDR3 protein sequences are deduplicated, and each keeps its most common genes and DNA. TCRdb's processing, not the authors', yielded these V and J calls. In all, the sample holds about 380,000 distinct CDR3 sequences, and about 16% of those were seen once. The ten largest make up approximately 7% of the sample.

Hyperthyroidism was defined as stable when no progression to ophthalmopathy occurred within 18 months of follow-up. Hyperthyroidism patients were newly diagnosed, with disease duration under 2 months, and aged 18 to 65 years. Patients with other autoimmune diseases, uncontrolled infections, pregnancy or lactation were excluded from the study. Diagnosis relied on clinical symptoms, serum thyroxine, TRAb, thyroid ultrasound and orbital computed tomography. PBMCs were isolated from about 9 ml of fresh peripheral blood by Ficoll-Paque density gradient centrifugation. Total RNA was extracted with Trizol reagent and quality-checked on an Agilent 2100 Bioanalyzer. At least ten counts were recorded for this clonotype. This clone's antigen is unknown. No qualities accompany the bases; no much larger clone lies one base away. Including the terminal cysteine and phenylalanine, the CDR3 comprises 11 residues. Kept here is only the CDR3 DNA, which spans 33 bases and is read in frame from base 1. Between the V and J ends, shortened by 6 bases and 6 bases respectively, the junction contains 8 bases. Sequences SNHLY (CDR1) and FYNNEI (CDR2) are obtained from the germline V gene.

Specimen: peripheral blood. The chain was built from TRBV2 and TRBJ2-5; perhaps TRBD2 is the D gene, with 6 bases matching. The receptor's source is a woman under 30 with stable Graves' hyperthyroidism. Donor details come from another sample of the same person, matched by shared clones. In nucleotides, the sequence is TGTGCCAGCAGGGGGAGGAAGACCCAGTACTTC. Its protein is CASRGRKTQYF.